This T cell receptor beta chain was obtained from a study of blood T cells in healthy people across ages. This clonotype was counted at least ten times. Its antigen is unidentified. The germline gives CDR1 SQVTM, CDR2 ANQGSEA. The CDR3 has 12 amino acids. Whole-study results and caveats: TCR beta diversity, measured per million T cells, fell in a roughly linear way with age.

Using a J-beta primer mix together with a sample-barcoded 5' primer, a second PCR was run for roughly 7 to 12 cycles. TCRdb re-called the 5' RACE reads with MiXCR, one entry per CDR3 protein. The sample yields 600,000 to 900,000 distinct CDR3 sequences, 20% to 30% seen once. The sample was also reused in another study, on T cells of mothers and their children.

This sequence originates from a boy aged 5-17 years in good health. The sequencing input was blood. The chain joins TRBV29-1 to TRBJ2-7; D remains unclear. The CDR3 nucleotides read TGCAGTGCTAGGCAGAGCTCCTACGAGCAGTACTTC. Protein sequence: CSARQSSYEQYF.